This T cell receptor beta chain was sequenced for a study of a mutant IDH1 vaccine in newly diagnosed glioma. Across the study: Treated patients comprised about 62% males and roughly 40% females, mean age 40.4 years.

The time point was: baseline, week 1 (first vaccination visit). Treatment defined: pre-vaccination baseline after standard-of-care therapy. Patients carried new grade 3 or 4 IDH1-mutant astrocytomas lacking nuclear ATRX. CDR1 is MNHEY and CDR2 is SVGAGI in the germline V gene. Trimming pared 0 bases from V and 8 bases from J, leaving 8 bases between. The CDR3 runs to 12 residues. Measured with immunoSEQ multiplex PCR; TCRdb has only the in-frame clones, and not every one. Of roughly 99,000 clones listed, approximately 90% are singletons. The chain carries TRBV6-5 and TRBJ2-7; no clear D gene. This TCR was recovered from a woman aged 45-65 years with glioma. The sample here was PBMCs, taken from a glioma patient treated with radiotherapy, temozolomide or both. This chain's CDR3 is CASSYSKGKQYF. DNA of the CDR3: TGTGCCAGCAGTTACTCGAAGGGAAAGCAGTACTTC.